Listed below are T cell receptor beta chains from one sample, sequenced in a study of blood T cell repertoires in COVID-19. Using immunoSEQ multiplex PCR, the repertoire was profiled, and TCRdb retains in-frame clones only, with some absent. Among about 110,000 clones, approximately 88% were seen once, and the ten largest hold more than 4.5%. Sequencing used peripheral blood. Receptors were obtained from a man between 40 and 49 years old with active or convalescent COVID-19. Each CDR3 is given with its conserved first and last residue. A D gene is named only where the DNA matches it firmly. Clone size is given for some rows only: seen once, a few or many times, or a class if the clone is expanded.

.,20,TRBV3-1/TRBV3-2,TRBD2,TRBJ2-1,TGTGCCAGCAGCCCACTATGGGGCGGGCTAGCGGGAAGGGGAGGGAATGAGCAGTTCTTC,CASSPLWGGLAGRGGNEQFF
.,14,TRBV7-2,.,TRBJ2-2,TGTGCCAGCACCCTCCTTCGGGGCACCGGGGAGCTGTTTTTT,CASTLLRGTGELFF
.,11,TRBV20-1,.,TRBJ1-3,TGCAGTGCTAATAGCTTAAACACCATATATTTT,CSANSLNTIYF
.,14,TRBV29-1,TRBD1,TRBJ2-3,TGCAGCGTTTTGACCGGGACAGGGGTTGATACGCAGTATTTT,CSVLTGTGVDTQYF
.,15,TRBV13,TRBD2,TRBJ2-3,TGTGCCGGAGGAAAGCGGGAGTCCCCCACAGATACGCAGTATTTT,CAGGKRESPTDTQYF
once,11,TRBV20-1,.,TRBJ1-2,TGCAGTGACTGGGAGGACTATGGCTACACCTTC,CSDWEDYGYTF
.,14,TRBV18,.,TRBJ1-5,TGTGCCAGCTCACCTGAGAGTCTAAATCAGCCCCAGCATTTT,CASSPESLNQPQHF
few,13,TRBV5-1,.,TRBJ1-2,TGCGCCAGCAGTTCCACCGGGGGTTATGGCTACACCTTC,CASSSTGGYGYTF
.,15,TRBV9,.,TRBJ1-1,TGTGCCAGCAGTAGGGGTGGGAGGGGACTCCTTGAAGCTTTCTTT,CASSRGGRGLLEAFF
.,15,TRBV6-2/TRBV6-3,TRBD2,TRBJ2-1,TGTGCCAGCAGCGAACTAGCGGGAGCCTACAATGAGCAGTTCTTC,CASSELAGAYNEQFF
.,13,TRBV11-2,.,TRBJ2-7,TGTGCCAGCAGCTTAGTAGAGAGCTACGAGCAGTACTTC,CASSLVESYEQYF
.,13,TRBV27,.,TRBJ1-6,TGTGCCAGCAGTTCCACAGGGAATTCACCCCTCCACTTT,CASSSTGNSPLHF
.,15,TRBV7-2,TRBD2,TRBJ2-7,TGTGCCAGCAGCCCCCGACTAGCGGGAGGGTCCGAGCAGTACTTC,CASSPRLAGGSEQYF
.,14,TRBV7-2,.,TRBJ1-2,TGTGCCAGCAGCCAGCGGTCGTCTAACTATGGCTACACCTTC,CASSQRSSNYGYTF
.,13,TRBV29-1,.,TRBJ2-1,TGCAGCGGCGAGCGGCCCACGTACAATGAGCAGTTCTTC,CSGERPTYNEQFF
.,15,TRBV4-3,TRBD2,TRBJ2-7,TGCGCCAGCAGCCAGACCGCTAGCGGGGCCTACGAGCAGTACTTC,CASSQTASGAYEQYF
.,15,TRBV7-2,TRBD1,TRBJ1-1,TGTGCCAGCAGCTCTCAGACAGGGATCGGCGCTGAAGCTTTCTTT,CASSSQTGIGAEAFF
.,13,TRBV7-3,TRBD1,TRBJ1-2,TGTGCCAGCAGCTTAGGGACAGGAGGCGGCTACACCTTC,CASSLGTGGGYTF
.,14,TRBV7-2,TRBD1,TRBJ1-2,TGTGCCAGCAGCTTACGGACAGGCCCTAACGGCTACACCTTC,CASSLRTGPNGYTF
once,15,TRBV27,TRBD1,TRBJ1-6,TGTGCCAGCAGTTCTGGGACAGGAGATAATTCACCCCTCCACTTT,CASSSGTGDNSPLHF
once,16,TRBV28,.,TRBJ2-2,TGTGCCAGCAGTTTACAGGGTGGGCCCAACACCGGGGAGCTGTTTTTT,CASSLQGGPNTGELFF
.,11,TRBV20-1,.,TRBJ2-7,TGCAGTGCTAGAGACAGAAACGAGCAGTACTTC,CSARDRNEQYF
.,13,TRBV28,.,TRBJ1-1,TGTGCCAGCAGTTTGGGCGTGAACACTGAAGCTTTCTTT,CASSLGVNTEAFF
.,15,TRBV12-5,.,TRBJ1-3,TGTGCTAGTGGTGTACGACTGAACTCTGGAAACACCATATATTTT,CASGVRLNSGNTIYF
.,15,TRBV19,TRBD2,TRBJ2-7,TGTGCCAGTAGTATGATGGGGGAGGGCCTCGGCGAGCAGTACTTC,CASSMMGEGLGEQYF
.,16,TRBV18,TRBD1,TRBJ2-1,TGTGCCAGCTCACCATTGCCGGGACAGCCCGACAATGAGCAGTTCTTC,CASSPLPGQPDNEQFF
.,13,TRBV7-9,TRBD1,TRBJ1-2,TGTGCCAGCAGCTTATGGACAGGGGATGGCTACACCTTC,CASSLWTGDGYTF
.,14,TRBV18,.,TRBJ2-1,TGTGCCAGCTCACCCCCGGTGGTGGGCGATGAGCAGTTCTTC,CASSPPVVGDEQFF
.,14,TRBV7-2,.,TRBJ1-1,TGTGCCAGCAGCTTAGAGCAGGGTTTGGCTGAAGCTTTCTTT,CASSLEQGLAEAFF
few,16,TRBV30,.,TRBJ1-1,TGTGCCTGGAGTGTACCAGGGTCTTGGTGGAACACTGAAGCTTTCTTT,CAWSVPGSWWNTEAFF
.,17,TRBV7-9,.,TRBJ2-3,TGTGCCAGCAGCCCCCGACTATCTGTGGGTAGCACAGATACGCAGTATTTT,CASSPRLSVGSTDTQYF
once,13,TRBV7-3,.,TRBJ2-5,TGTGCCAGCAGCAGCCAGGGGACGGAGACCCAGTACTTC,CASSSQGTETQYF
.,16,TRBV7-9,.,TRBJ1-1,TGTGCCAGCAGCTTAGCCCACGGGGGGGGTAACACTGAAGCTTTCTTT,CASSLAHGGGNTEAFF
.,13,TRBV2,.,TRBJ2-7,TGTGCCAGCAGTGTGGCCGAGCGTTCCGAGCAGTACTTC,CASSVAERSEQYF
.,14,TRBV29-1,.,TRBJ1-1,TGCAGCGTTGGGGCCGGGGGAATGAACACTGAAGCTTTCTTT,CSVGAGGMNTEAFF
.,16,TRBV6-1,TRBD1,TRBJ1-4,TGTGCCAGCAGTGAACGGGCGACAGGGGTAAAGGAAAAACTGTTTTTT,CASSERATGVKEKLFF
.,15,TRBV9,.,TRBJ2-5,TGTGCCAGCAGCGTAGGACCGGGAGCCCAAGAGACCCAGTACTTC,CASSVGPGAQETQYF
.,14,TRBV29-1,TRBD1,TRBJ1-6,TGCAGCCCCGGGGTAGGGGACAGAAATTCACCCCTCCACTTT,CSPGVGDRNSPLHF
.,14,TRBV28,TRBD1,TRBJ1-2,TGTGCCAGCACCCTTTCCGGGACAGGGGATGGCTACACCTTC,CASTLSGTGDGYTF
.,14,TRBV27,TRBD1,TRBJ1-5,TGTGCCAGCAGTTTTGGGCAGGGGGGACAGCCCCAGCATTTT,CASSFGQGGQPQHF
.,15,TRBV19,TRBD1,TRBJ1-6,TGTGCCAGTAGAGGGACAGGGATACGGGATTCACCCCTCCACTTT,CASRGTGIRDSPLHF
.,14,TRBV5-1,.,TRBJ2-5,TGCGCCAGCAGCTTGGCAGGTCTCCAAGAGACCCAGTACTTC,CASSLAGLQETQYF
.,14,TRBV2,.,TRBJ1-5,TGTGCCAGCAGTATACCGGGAGCCTCTCAGCCCCAGCATTTT,CASSIPGASQPQHF
.,14,TRBV6-5,.,TRBJ2-1,TGTGCCAGCGGCGTCCGGGACAAATACAATGAGCAGTTCTTC,CASGVRDKYNEQFF
.,16,TRBV28,.,TRBJ2-6,TGTGCCAGCAGTTGGGACACCAACTCTGGGGCCAACGTCCTGACTTTC,CASSWDTNSGANVLTF
.,12,TRBV28,.,TRBJ2-3,TGTGCCAGCAGTTCAGTAATAGATACGCAGTATTTT,CASSSVIDTQYF
.,16,TRBV4-2,TRBD2,TRBJ2-7,TGTGCCAGCAGCCAAGTAGTCGCGGGGGGACTATACGAGCAGTACTTC,CASSQVVAGGLYEQYF
.,13,TRBV6-6,TRBD2,TRBJ2-1,TGTGCCAGCTGGGCTAGCGGGAGTAGGGAGCAGTTCTTC,CASWASGSREQFF
once,15,TRBV11-3,.,TRBJ2-2,TGTGCCAGCAGCTTAACGGACAGCAACACCGGGGAGCTGTTTTTT,CASSLTDSNTGELFF
.,11,TRBV6-5,.,TRBJ1-1,TGTGCCAGCAGTTACGACTCCAAGGCTTTCTTT,CASSYDSKAFF